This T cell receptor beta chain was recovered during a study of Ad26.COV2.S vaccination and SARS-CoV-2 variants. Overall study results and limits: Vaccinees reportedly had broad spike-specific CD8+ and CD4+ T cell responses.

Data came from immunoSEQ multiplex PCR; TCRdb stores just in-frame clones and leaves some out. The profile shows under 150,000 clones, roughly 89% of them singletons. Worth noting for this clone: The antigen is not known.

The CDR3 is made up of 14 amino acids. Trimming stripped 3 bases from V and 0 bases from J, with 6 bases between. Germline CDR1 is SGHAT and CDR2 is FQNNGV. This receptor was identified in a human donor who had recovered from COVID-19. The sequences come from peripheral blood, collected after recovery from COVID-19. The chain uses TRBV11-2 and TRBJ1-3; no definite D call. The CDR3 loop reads CASSLVNSGNTIYF. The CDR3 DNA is TGTGCCAGCAGCTTGGTCAACTCTGGAAACACCATATATTTT.